The rows below give T cell receptor beta chains drawn from one sample of a study of T cell repertoires in cytomegalovirus infection. TCRdb recomputed calls from the reads with MiXCR, one row per CDR3 protein. There are about 300,000 distinct CDR3 sequences in the sample; approximately 8.9% occur only once, and about 2.3% lies in the top ten. Input material: PBMCs. The receptor source for this set is a human donor in good health (CMV status not recorded). Some clones in this sample may be carry-over from other donors' samples. Both conserved end residues are part of each CDR3. The order of the fields is clone size, D gene, J gene, V gene, CDR3 DNA, CDR3 protein. The D gene is left open where the match is weak. Clone size is stated in some rows and not others, as once, few, many or a class when expanded.

abundance: many; d_gene: .; j_gene: TRBJ1-3; v_gene: TRBV28; CDR3nt: TGTGCCAGCATGGCCTTCTCTGGAAACACCATATATTTT; CDR3aa: CASMAFSGNTIYF
abundance: few; d_gene: .; j_gene: TRBJ1-1; v_gene: TRBV2; CDR3nt: TGTGCCAGCCTCGGCGGATCCGAAGCTTTCTTT; CDR3aa: CASLGGSEAFF
abundance: many; d_gene: .; j_gene: TRBJ2-5; v_gene: TRBV7-9; CDR3nt: TGTGCCAGCAGCCGGGCGACCTTCCAAGAGACCCAGTACTTC; CDR3aa: CASSRATFQETQYF
abundance: few; d_gene: TRBD1; j_gene: TRBJ1-2; v_gene: TRBV20-1; CDR3nt: TGCAGTGCTCCCTCAGACAGGGAGAATGGCTACACCTTC; CDR3aa: CSAPSDRENGYTF
abundance: few; d_gene: .; j_gene: TRBJ1-1; v_gene: TRBV20-1; CDR3nt: TGCAGTGCTAGAGGGTTGGTCCCGGGACAAAGTAACACTGAAGCTTTCTTT; CDR3aa: CSARGLVPGQSNTEAFF
abundance: many; d_gene: .; j_gene: TRBJ2-1; v_gene: TRBV24-1; CDR3nt: TGTGCCACCAGTGATGCCGGGTCTGGGAGCTCCTACAATGAGCAGTTCTTC; CDR3aa: CATSDAGSGSSYNEQFF
abundance: many; d_gene: TRBD1; j_gene: TRBJ1-2; v_gene: TRBV7-9; CDR3nt: TGTGCCAGCAGCCAGACAGGGGTGTCGGGCTACACCTTC; CDR3aa: CASSQTGVSGYTF
abundance: few; d_gene: .; j_gene: TRBJ1-3; v_gene: TRBV27; CDR3nt: TGTGCCAGCAGAACCTCCTCTGGAAACACCATATATTTT; CDR3aa: CASRTSSGNTIYF
abundance: many; d_gene: .; j_gene: TRBJ1-6; v_gene: TRBV20-1; CDR3nt: TGCAGTGCTCGGACAGCAAGCTCCTATAATTCACCCCTCCACTTT; CDR3aa: CSARTASSYNSPLHF
abundance: many; d_gene: .; j_gene: TRBJ1-1; v_gene: TRBV6-5; CDR3nt: TGTGCCAGCAGAGACAGCCCTAACACTGAAGCTTTCTTT; CDR3aa: CASRDSPNTEAFF
abundance: few; d_gene: TRBD1; j_gene: TRBJ1-4; v_gene: TRBV20-1; CDR3nt: TGCAGTGCTCGGGCAGGGGGCGAAAAACTGTTTTTT; CDR3aa: CSARAGGEKLFF
abundance: many; d_gene: .; j_gene: TRBJ1-1; v_gene: TRBV28; CDR3nt: TGTGCCAGCAGTTTGTCAAGCCGGGACAAAGGGGCTTTCTTT; CDR3aa: CASSLSSRDKGAFF
abundance: many; d_gene: TRBD1; j_gene: TRBJ2-1; v_gene: TRBV10-3; CDR3nt: TGTGCCATCAGGGGGACAGGGGACCGATACAATGAGCAGTTCTTC; CDR3aa: CAIRGTGDRYNEQFF
abundance: many; d_gene: TRBD2; j_gene: TRBJ2-3; v_gene: TRBV28; CDR3nt: TGTGCCAGCAGCCCCGCTAGCGGGGGGGCAACAGATACGCAGTATTTT; CDR3aa: CASSPASGGATDTQYF
abundance: .; d_gene: .; j_gene: TRBJ2-7; v_gene: TRBV2; CDR3nt: TGTGCCAGCAATCGTCCAGGGCACTCCTACGAGCAGTACTTC; CDR3aa: CASNRPGHSYEQYF
abundance: few; d_gene: .; j_gene: TRBJ1-1; v_gene: TRBV7-9; CDR3nt: TGTGCCAGCAGCCTGAAAGGGGTGGCTGAAGCTTTCTTT; CDR3aa: CASSLKGVAEAFF
abundance: many; d_gene: TRBD1; j_gene: TRBJ1-5; v_gene: TRBV12-3/TRBV12-4; CDR3nt: TGTGCCAGCAGTTTGGGGACAGCCAATCAGCCCCAGCATTTT; CDR3aa: CASSLGTANQPQHF
abundance: few; d_gene: .; j_gene: TRBJ1-5; v_gene: TRBV28; CDR3nt: TGTGCCAGCAGGCTCTGGATTGAACAGCCCCAGCATTTT; CDR3aa: CASRLWIEQPQHF
abundance: many; d_gene: .; j_gene: TRBJ1-1; v_gene: TRBV19; CDR3nt: TGTGCCAGTAGTATATTGAAGAACACTGAAGCTTTCTTT; CDR3aa: CASSILKNTEAFF
abundance: few; d_gene: .; j_gene: TRBJ1-1; v_gene: TRBV10-3; CDR3nt: TGTGCCATCAGTGAGACTAGATCGGGGGGCGCGGCTGAAGCTTTCTTT; CDR3aa: CAISETRSGGAAEAFF
abundance: many; d_gene: .; j_gene: TRBJ1-1; v_gene: TRBV14; CDR3nt: TGTGCCAGCAGCCGCGGGCGGGCACTCGGCCTGGGGGGCACTGAAGCTTTCTTT; CDR3aa: CASSRGRALGLGGTEAFF
abundance: many; d_gene: .; j_gene: TRBJ1-2; v_gene: TRBV7-2; CDR3nt: TGTGCCAGCAGCTCCCGGGACGATCCTTACTATGGCTACACCTTC; CDR3aa: CASSSRDDPYYGYTF
abundance: many; d_gene: .; j_gene: TRBJ1-1; v_gene: TRBV11-2; CDR3nt: TGTGCCAGCAGCTTGGCCGCAGACAGGCTGAACACTGAAGCTTTCTTT; CDR3aa: CASSLAADRLNTEAFF
abundance: many; d_gene: .; j_gene: TRBJ1-2; v_gene: TRBV10-2; CDR3nt: TGCGCCAGCAAGGGTCTGCACTATGGCTACACCTTC; CDR3aa: CASKGLHYGYTF
abundance: many; d_gene: .; j_gene: TRBJ2-2; v_gene: TRBV29-1; CDR3nt: TGCAGCGCTCGAAGCGGACAGAGCACCGGGGAGCTGTTTTTT; CDR3aa: CSARSGQSTGELFF